This T cell receptor beta chain appears in the sequencing data of a study of cytomegalovirus exposure and HLA in healthy donors. V was cut by 3 bases and J by 0 bases, with 12 bases left in between. The CDR3 consists of 16 residues. The germline V gene encodes CDR1 MNHNS and CDR2 SASEGT. Primers for the PCR totalled 60 Vbeta and 13 Jbeta. Sequencing used immunoSEQ multiplex PCR; TCRdb keeps in-frame clones, though not all of them. The sample holds roughly 140,000 clones, 73% seen once. This sequence originates from a human donor in good health. What was sequenced was PBMCs. The rearrangement uses TRBV6-1 and TRBJ2-1; D possibly corresponds to TRBD2 (6 bases). The CDR3: CASSERGLISYNEQFF. Written as DNA, the CDR3 is TGTGCCAGCAGTGAGAGGGGACTGATCTCCTACAATGAGCAGTTCTTC.